Described below is a single T cell receptor (beta chain) sequence and its context. Antigen unknown. These data come from a study of response to subunit inactivated influenza vaccine. Findings and caveats of the study: Authors suggested that a seasonal influenza vaccination recruits few new T cells each time.

Germline V gives CDR1 LGHNA, CDR2 YSLEER. With 2 bases removed from V and 1 base from J, the gap between germline ends came to 18 bases. This CDR3 is built from 17 residues. TCRdb reprocessed the RT-PCR reads with MiXCR, giving one entry per CDR3 protein. The data contain 500,000 to 550,000 distinct CDR3 sequences, 7.6% of them singletons. This chain joins TRBV4-3 and TRBJ2-7, with D perhaps matching TRBD1 or TRBD2 (5 bases each). Sequencing was performed on PBMCs from blood, taken around 25 months after vaccination. The source of this sequence is a man between 50 and 69 years old who received an inactivated influenza vaccine. The CDR3 spells CASSQSLQQAGSYEQYF. In DNA, the CDR3 is TGCGCCAGCAGCCAATCCCTGCAACAGGCGGGTTCCTACGAGCAGTACTTC.